The 7 T cell receptor beta chains below were found in one sample sequenced in a study of technical replicates of blood from a few donors. Assay used: immunoSEQ multiplex PCR; TCRdb lists only in-frame clones, some missing. The sample lists under 85,000 clones; 86% were seen once. The sequenced sample consisted of PBMCs. Receptors were obtained from a human donor in good health. Some clones in this sample may be carry-over from other donors' samples.

The chain uses TRBV7-2 and TRBJ2-7; 10 bases are a match to TRBD1. The CDR3 is 13 amino acids. Losses at the gene ends were 7 bases for V and 5 bases for J; bases not matched to a gene: 5. Germline V lookup: CDR1 SGHTA, CDR2 FQGNSA. The CDR3 sequence: CASTRDRGNEQYF. The CDR3 region has the DNA TGTGCCAGCACTCGGGACAGGGGAAACGAGCAGTACTTC.

This clone appeared once. DNA of the CDR3: TGTGCCATCAAAAACAGGGAGTACGAGCAGTACTTC. It translates to CAIKNREYEQYF. The chain carries TRBV10-3 and TRBJ2-7, with D perhaps matching TRBD1 (6 bases). Germline V gene data show CDR1 as ENHRY and CDR2 as SYGVKD. This CDR3 comprises 12 residues. The V gene lost 7 bases and the J gene lost 4 bases, with 11 bases spanning the gap.

The chain recombines TRBV7-2 with TRBJ2-1; 8 nucleotides align to TRBD2. Germline trimming cut 3 bases from V and 5 bases from J; bases unmatched to any gene: 3. Germline loops: CDR1 SGHTA, CDR2 FQGNSA. The CDR3 contains 14 residues. CDR3 amino acids: CASSFAGGNNEQFF. DNA for the CDR3: TGTGCCAGCAGCTTTGCGGGGGGCAACAATGAGCAGTTCTTC.

The chain joins TRBV2 to TRBJ2-1, with 11 positions matching TRBD2. From germline, CDR1 is SNHLY and CDR2 FYNNEI. The length of the CDR3 is 17 residues. J gave up 0 bases and V 3 bases, and 4 bases lay outside the gene matches. The DNA for the CDR3 is TGTGCCAGCAGTGACATAGCGGGAGGGAGCTCCTACAATGAGCAGTTCTTC. Amino acid sequence: CASSDIAGGSSYNEQFF.

This clone was seen a single time. The chain links TRBV6-5 to TRBJ1-3; TRBD1 might be the D (5 bases). Germline V lookup: CDR1 MNHEY, CDR2 SVGAGI. There are 15 residues in the CDR3. Trimming cost V 0 bases and J 4 bases, with 10 bases left between them. The CDR3 reads CASSYSSGNGNTIYF. The CDR3 DNA sequence: TGTGCCAGCAGTTACTCATCAGGGAACGGAAACACCATATATTTT.

The chain carries TRBV7-2 and TRBJ2-1; 11 bases are shared with TRBD2. Looked up from germline, CDR1 is SGHTA and CDR2 is FQGNSA. Trimming removed 6 bases from V and 8 bases from J; junction bases left unmatched: 3. The CDR3 is 13 residues long. The CDR3: CASRPLAGDEQFF. The CDR3 coding sequence is TGTGCCAGCAGACCACTAGCGGGAGATGAGCAGTTCTTC.

This chain joins TRBV7-2 and TRBJ2-7; D is possibly TRBD1 (7 bases). The ends were cut back, 0 bases at V and 5 bases at J, with 20 bases in the middle. The V gene's germline CDR1 is SGHTA and CDR2 FQGNSA. This CDR3 is 17 amino acids long. CDR3 in amino acids: CASSLASGGTPWNEQYF. The CDR3 nucleotides read TGTGCCAGCAGCTTAGCGTCAGGGGGGACCCCCTGGAACGAGCAGTACTTC. The full variable domain, rest sourced from reference TRBV7-2 and TRBJ2-7, is GAGVSQSPSNKVTEKGKDVELRCDPISGHTALYWYRQSLGQGLEFLIYFQGNSAPDKSGLPSDRFSAERTGGSVSTLTIQRTQQEDSAVYLCASSLASGGTPWNEQYFGPGTRLTVT.